This T cell receptor beta chain emerged from a study of post-analysis software for immune sequencing data. Study-wide findings and caveats: The authors found that F measure strongly co-clustered same-batch samples. A handful of TRBV segments were significantly more frequent in patients than in controls. TRBV5-6, TRBV5-1 and TRBV20-1 were among these segments.

About this clonotype itself: The antigen remains undetermined.

The V segment lost 7 bases and the J segment 3 bases; nucleotides outside the gene matches: 8. Germline V gives CDR1 SQVTM, CDR2 ANQGSEA. This CDR3 region has 13 residues. The TCR beta cDNA libraries carried unique molecular identifiers. Each CDR3 protein is one row after TCRdb ran MiXCR on the PCR reads. In the table there are more than 350,000 distinct CDR3 sequences, 30% to 40% of which are singletons. The rearrangement links TRBV29-1 to TRBJ1-2, with 7 bases that match TRBD1. The sample comprised blood. This receptor was identified in a girl aged 2-9 years with multiple sclerosis. CDR3 amino acids: CSGLSGTDYGYTF. In DNA, the CDR3 is TGCAGCGGGCTAAGCGGGACAGACTATGGCTACACCTTC.